This TCR beta chain was found in a study of human CD8 memory T cell subsets. Scientists made TCR beta libraries using UMI-labeled 5' RACE. Following a re-call of the 5' RACE reads, TCRdb has one entry per CDR3 protein and lacks DNA. The sample has about 18,000 distinct CDR3 sequences. General study points: Stem-like memory and precursor exhausted T cell repertoires barely overlapped. Stem-like memory and precursor exhausted T cells were similarly highly diverse; effector memory cells were not.

The CDR3 totals 16 residues. In germline, CDR1 is LNHDA, CDR2 SQIVND (reference sequence). Worth noting for this clonotype: What it binds is not known.

The receptor was derived from a human donor in good health. Material: CD8+ T cells from PBMCs. The gene calls are TRBV19 and TRBJ2-1; TCRdb's D call of TRBD2 is untestable without DNA. The CDR3 sequence is CASSLGGVSSYNEQFF.